This T cell receptor (beta chain) stems from a study of tumor and adjacent non-tumor tissue in lung cancer. No cell sorting was done before RNA was extracted from the tissue. Whole-study results and caveats: Compared with tumor, normal lung showed significantly lower TCR diversity. In normal lung, the top 100 clones were significantly more dominant than in tumor.

This clonotype has only one observation. Its matching antigen is unknown. Since the CDR3 does not end with the conserved phenylalanine or tryptophan, this likely comes from a read error. It is unclear where the CDR3 begins or ends on the DNA, so no DNA is shown, and the CDR3 is as TCRdb lists it. Per germline, CDR1 SEHNR and CDR2 FQNEAQ (reference sequence). The CDR3 is 17 residues long, counting both termini. A modified ARM-PCR protocol with three rounds of nested PCR amplified TCRbeta. TCRdb re-called the multiplex PCR reads through MiXCR, storing one row per CDR3 protein. Of around 200,000 distinct CDR3 sequences in the sample, 70% to 75% are singletons; the top ten hold around 25%.

The chain has TRBV7-9 and TRBJ2-2; the D segment call TRBD2 is taken from the table without a DNA check. Material for sequencing was lung tumor tissue. The sequence came from a man aged 60 to 69 with non-small cell lung cancer. CDR3 amino acids: CASSLTSGTANTGELFS.